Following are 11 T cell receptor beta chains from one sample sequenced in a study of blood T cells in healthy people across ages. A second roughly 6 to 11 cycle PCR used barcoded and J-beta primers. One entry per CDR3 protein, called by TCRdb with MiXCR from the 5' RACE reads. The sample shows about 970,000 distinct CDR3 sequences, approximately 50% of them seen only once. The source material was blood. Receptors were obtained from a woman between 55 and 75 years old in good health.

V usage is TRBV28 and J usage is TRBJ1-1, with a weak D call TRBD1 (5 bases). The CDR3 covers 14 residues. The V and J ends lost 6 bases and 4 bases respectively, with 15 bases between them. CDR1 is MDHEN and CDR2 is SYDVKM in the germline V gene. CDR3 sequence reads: CASRGEGSFTEAFF. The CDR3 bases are TGTGCCAGCAGGGGGGAGGGCAGTTTCACTGAAGCTTTCTTT.

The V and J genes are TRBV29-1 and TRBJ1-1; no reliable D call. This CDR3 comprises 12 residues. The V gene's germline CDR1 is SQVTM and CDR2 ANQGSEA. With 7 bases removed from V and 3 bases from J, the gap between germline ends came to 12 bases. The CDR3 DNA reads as TGCAGCGCCTCGGCTAGGTACACTGAAGCTTTCTTT. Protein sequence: CSASARYTEAFF.

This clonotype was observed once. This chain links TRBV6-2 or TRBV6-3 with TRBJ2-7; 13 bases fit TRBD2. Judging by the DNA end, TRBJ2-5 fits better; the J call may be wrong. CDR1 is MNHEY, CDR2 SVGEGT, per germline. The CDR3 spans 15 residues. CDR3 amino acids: CASITGLAGEGTQYF. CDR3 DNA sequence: TGTGCCAGCATCACTGGACTAGCGGGAGAGGGGACCCAGTACTTC.

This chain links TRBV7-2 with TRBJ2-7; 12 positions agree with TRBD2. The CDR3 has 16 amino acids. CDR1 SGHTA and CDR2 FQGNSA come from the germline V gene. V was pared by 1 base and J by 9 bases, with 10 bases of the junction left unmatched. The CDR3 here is CASSLGLAGERGGQYF. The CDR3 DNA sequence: TGTGCCAGCAGCTTAGGACTAGCGGGAGAACGAGGGGGGCAGTACTTC.

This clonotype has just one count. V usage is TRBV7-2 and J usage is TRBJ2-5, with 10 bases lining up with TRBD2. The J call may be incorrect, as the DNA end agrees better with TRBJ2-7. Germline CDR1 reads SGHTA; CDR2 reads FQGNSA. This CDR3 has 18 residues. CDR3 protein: CASSLVSRSSGSIYEQYF. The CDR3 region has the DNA TGTGCCAGCAGCTTAGTATCACGGTCTAGCGGGAGTATCTACGAGCAGTACTTC.

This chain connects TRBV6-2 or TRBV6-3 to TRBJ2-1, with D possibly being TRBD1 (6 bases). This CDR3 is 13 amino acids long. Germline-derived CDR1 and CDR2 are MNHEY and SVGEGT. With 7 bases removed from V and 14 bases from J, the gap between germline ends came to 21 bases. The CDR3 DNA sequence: TGTGCCAGCACCCTCAGGAATTTTGAGGGGGAGTTCTTC. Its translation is CASTLRNFEGEFF.

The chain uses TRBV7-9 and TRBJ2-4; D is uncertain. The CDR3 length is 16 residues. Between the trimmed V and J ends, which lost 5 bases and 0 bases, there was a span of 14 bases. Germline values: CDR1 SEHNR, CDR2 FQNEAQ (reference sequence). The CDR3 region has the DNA TGTGCCAGCAGCCCAACCGTACAGCTAGCCAAAAACATTCAGTACTTC. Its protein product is CASSPTVQLAKNIQYF.

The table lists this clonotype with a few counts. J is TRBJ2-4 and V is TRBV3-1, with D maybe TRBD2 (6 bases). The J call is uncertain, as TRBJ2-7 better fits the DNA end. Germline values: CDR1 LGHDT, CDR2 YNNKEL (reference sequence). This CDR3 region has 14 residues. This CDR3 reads CASSQTNGGYEQYF. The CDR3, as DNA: TGTGCCAGCAGCCAAACGAACGGGGGCTACGAGCAGTACTTC.

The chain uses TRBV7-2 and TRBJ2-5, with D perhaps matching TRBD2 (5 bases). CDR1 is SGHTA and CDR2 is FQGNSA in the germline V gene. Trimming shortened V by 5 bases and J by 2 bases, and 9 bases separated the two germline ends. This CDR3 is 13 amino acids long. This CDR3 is CASSEIAQETQYF. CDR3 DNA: TGTGCCAGCAGCGAAATAGCGCAAGAGACCCAGTACTTC.

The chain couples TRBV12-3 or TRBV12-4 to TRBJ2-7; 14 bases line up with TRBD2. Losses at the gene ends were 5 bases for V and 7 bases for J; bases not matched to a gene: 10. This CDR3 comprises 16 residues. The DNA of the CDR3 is TGTGCCAGCAGTCCGGGACTAGCGGGAGCCTGGAATGAGCAGTACTTC. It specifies CASSPGLAGAWNEQYF.

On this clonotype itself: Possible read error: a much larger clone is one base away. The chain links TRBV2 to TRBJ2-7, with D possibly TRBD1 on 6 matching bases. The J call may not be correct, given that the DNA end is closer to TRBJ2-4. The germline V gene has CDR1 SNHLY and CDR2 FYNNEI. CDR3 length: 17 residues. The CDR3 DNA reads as TGTGCCAGCTCGGCCCAGGGGTTATACCAAACCAAAACCATTCAGTACTTC. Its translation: CASSAQGLYQTKTIQYF.